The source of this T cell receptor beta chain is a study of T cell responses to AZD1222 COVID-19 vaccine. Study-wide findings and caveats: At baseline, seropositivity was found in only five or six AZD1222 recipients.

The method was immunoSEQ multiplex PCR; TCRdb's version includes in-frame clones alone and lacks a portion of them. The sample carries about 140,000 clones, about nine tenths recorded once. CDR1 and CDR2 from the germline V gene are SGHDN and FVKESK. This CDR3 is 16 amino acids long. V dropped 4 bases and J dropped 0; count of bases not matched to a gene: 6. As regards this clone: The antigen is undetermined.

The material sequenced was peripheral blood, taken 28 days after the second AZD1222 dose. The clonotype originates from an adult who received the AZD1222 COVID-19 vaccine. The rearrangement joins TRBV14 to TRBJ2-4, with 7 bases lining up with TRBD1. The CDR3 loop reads CASSPPTGLAKNIQYF. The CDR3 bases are TGTGCCAGCAGCCCACCGACAGGGCTAGCCAAAAACATTCAGTACTTC.